This TCR beta chain was captured by sequencing in a study of cytomegalovirus exposure and HLA in healthy donors. Study observations and caveats: In an earlier analysis, productive rearrangement rates for most beta V segments clustered near 87% or 30%. As was reported, the classifier diagnosed cytomegalovirus status with high specificity and sensitivity.

In germline, CDR1 is SGHTA, CDR2 FQGTGA. CDR3 size: 15 residues. Trimming pared 3 bases from V and 5 bases from J, leaving 13 bases between. Concerning this clone itself: Its antigen is not identified.

Amplification used 60 Vbeta primers and 13 Jbeta primers. Method: immunoSEQ multiplex PCR; TCRdb's copy keeps in-frame clones and lacks some. The sample table sets out tens of thousands of clones. The origin of this receptor is a woman between 35 and 50 years old in good health and CMV-seronegative. The sequenced sample was PBMCs. V usage is TRBV7-3 and J usage is TRBJ2-2; possibly TRBD2 for D (6 bases). CDR3 sequence: CASSFTGAGTGELFF. The CDR3 nucleotides are TGTGCCAGCAGCTTCACGGGCGCGGGAACCGGGGAGCTGTTTTTT.